A single sample gave rise to the 13 T cell receptor beta chains below, sequenced in a study of vaccination effects on CD4 cells after COVID-19. The antigens for these receptors are not known. This table comes from immunoSEQ multiplex PCR, and its TCRdb copy is limited to in-frame clones, with some not included. The data show about 65,000 clones, around 76% seen once. Viral peptide pool expansion of antigen-specific CD4+ T cells preceded sequencing in the ViraFEST assay. Having been cultured for about 10 days, the cells underwent CD4+ T cell isolation. All vaccine recipients tested negative for nucleocapsid antibodies and had never contracted SARS-CoV-2 infection. The material sequenced was CD4+ T cells from PBMCs cultured with HCoV-NL63 spike peptides, taken before COVID-19 vaccination. These TCRs come from a human donor who received a COVID-19 vaccine.

This rearrangement joins TRBV12-3 or TRBV12-4 to TRBJ1-5; D may be TRBD1 (6 bases). Trimming removed 5 bases at V and 2 bases at J, with 7 bases between. The length of the CDR3 is 13 residues. In DNA, the CDR3 is TGTGCCAGCAGTCGACAGGGCAATCAGCCCCAGCATTTT. Residues: CASSRQGNQPQHF.

The V gene is TRBV5-1, the J gene TRBJ2-2; 8 bases map to TRBD2. V lost 0 bases to trimming and J lost 4 bases; unmatched junction nucleotides: 5. The CDR3 spans 16 residues. Germline lookup yields CDR1 SGHRS and CDR2 YFSETQ. CDR3 nucleotides: TGCGCCAGCAGCTTGGCCCGAGCGGGGGTCACCGGGGAGCTGTTTTTT. The encoded protein is CASSLARAGVTGELFF.

V is TRBV4-2 and J is TRBJ2-2, with TRBD1 identical over 7 bases. The CDR3 runs to 13 residues. Germline CDR1 and CDR2: LGHNA and YNFKEQ. Trimming cost V 7 bases and J 5 bases; bases outside gene matches: 4. CDR3 DNA sequence: TGTGCCAGCACCTCACAGGGGACCGGGGAGCTGTTTTTT. Its translation is CASTSQGTGELFF.

This clone was seen a handful of times. J is TRBJ1-4 and V is TRBV9; no reliable D call. The CDR3 consists of 15 residues. Looked up from germline, CDR1 is SGDLS and CDR2 is YYNGEE. V was shortened by 1 base and J by 7 bases, with 14 bases between the two germline ends. The CDR3 DNA reads as TGTGCCAGCAGCGTATCGACGGGAGGAGGTGAAAAACTGTTTTTT. This codes for CASSVSTGGGEKLFF.

V and J are TRBV6-2 or TRBV6-3 and TRBJ1-2; 10 nucleotides agree with TRBD1. CDR3 length: 14 amino acids. The germline V gene encodes CDR1 MNHEY and CDR2 SVGEGT. With 5 bases clipped from V and 4 bases from J, the junction kept 4 bases outside the gene matches. CDR3 bases: TGTGCCAGCAGTCGGACAGGGGGTACCTATGGCTACACCTTC. Translated: CASSRTGGTYGYTF.

The chain joins TRBV29-1 to TRBJ1-1, with a tentative D call TRBD1 (5 bases). Looked up from germline, CDR1 is SQVTM and CDR2 is ANQGSEA. There are 12 residues in the CDR3. Trimming pared 0 bases from V and 6 bases from J, leaving 8 bases between. The CDR3 DNA sequence: TGCAGCGTTGAAGATACGGGGGCTGAAGCTTTCTTT. It specifies CSVEDTGAEAFF.

This chain connects TRBV2 to TRBJ1-2, with a possible D match to TRBD1 (5 bases). The V gene's germline CDR1 is SNHLY and CDR2 FYNNEI. This CDR3 has 15 amino acids. V was shortened by 3 bases and J by 4 bases, with 15 bases between the two germline ends. Written as DNA, the CDR3 is TGTGCCAGCAGTGATCGGGCCCGGGGGTTCTATGGCTACACCTTC. Amino acids: CASSDRARGFYGYTF.

This chain connects TRBV5-4 to TRBJ2-1; the match to TRBD1 covers 10 bases. V dropped 3 bases and J dropped 5; count of bases not matched to a gene: 5. Germline V gene lookup returns CDR1 SGHNT and CDR2 YYREEE (reference sequence). This CDR3 region has 15 residues. CDR3 residues: CASSSVGTGDNEQFF. DNA of the CDR3: TGTGCCAGCAGCTCCGTTGGGACAGGGGACAATGAGCAGTTCTTC.

DNA for the CDR3: TGTGCCACCAGTGACGGACGGAGGACAGCCCGCTACACCTTC. Translating it yields CATSDGRRTARYTF. The chain recombines TRBV24-1 with TRBJ1-2, with D possibly being TRBD1 (6 bases). This CDR3 has 14 amino acids. Germline V gives CDR1 KGHDR, CDR2 SFDVKD. V was pared by 4 bases and J by 9 bases, with 17 bases between.

The chain joins TRBV24-1 to TRBJ2-3, with D perhaps matching TRBD1 (6 bases). CDR3 length: 14 amino acids. Germline V lookup: CDR1 KGHDR, CDR2 SFDVKD. V dropped 1 base and J dropped 4 bases, with 8 bases sitting between them. In nucleotides, the CDR3 is TGTGCCACCAGTGATTTTAAGGGGGCAGATACGCAGTATTTT. As protein: CATSDFKGADTQYF.

The chain links TRBV5-1 to TRBJ2-3; the D gene is possibly TRBD1 (6 bases). V was cut by 3 bases and J by 2 bases, with 10 bases left in between. Germline V gene lookup returns CDR1 SGHRS and CDR2 YFSETQ. The CDR3 has 14 residues. CDR3 DNA: TGCGCCAGCAGCTCACAGGGATACACAGATACGCAGTATTTT. Its protein product is CASSSQGYTDTQYF.

The chain recombines TRBV20-1 with TRBJ2-7; D is uncertain. Germline V CDR1 and CDR2: DFQATT, SNEGSKA (reference sequence). This CDR3 comprises 11 residues. V lost 2 bases and J lost 5, with 7 bases in between. The CDR3 DNA reads TGCAGTGCTAGAAACCAAAACGAGCAGTACGTC. Translation gives CSARNQNEQYV.

The chain joins TRBV6-2 or TRBV6-3 to TRBJ1-6; D remains unclear. Germline-derived CDR1 and CDR2 are MNHEY and SVGEGT. The V end was cut by 2 bases, the J end by 1 base, with 9 bases between. The CDR3 consists of 16 residues. The CDR3 DNA is TGTGCCAGCAGTTACCAGGACGGGTCCTATAATTCACCCCTCCACTTT. Translated: CASSYQDGSYNSPLHF.